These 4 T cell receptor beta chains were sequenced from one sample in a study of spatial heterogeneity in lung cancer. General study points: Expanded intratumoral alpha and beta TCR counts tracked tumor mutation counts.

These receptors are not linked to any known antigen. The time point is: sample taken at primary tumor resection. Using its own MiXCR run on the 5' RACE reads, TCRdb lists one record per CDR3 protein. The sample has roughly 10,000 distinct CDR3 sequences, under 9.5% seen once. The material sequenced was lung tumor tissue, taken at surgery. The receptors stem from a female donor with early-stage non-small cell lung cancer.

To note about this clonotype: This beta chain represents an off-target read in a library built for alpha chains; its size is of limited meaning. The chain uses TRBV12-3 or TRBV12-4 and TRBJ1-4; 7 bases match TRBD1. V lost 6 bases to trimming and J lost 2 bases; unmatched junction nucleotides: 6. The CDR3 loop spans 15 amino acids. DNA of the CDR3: TGTGCCAGCAGGCAAACAGGGGCGACTAATGAAAAACTGTTTTTT. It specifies CASRQTGATNEKLFF.

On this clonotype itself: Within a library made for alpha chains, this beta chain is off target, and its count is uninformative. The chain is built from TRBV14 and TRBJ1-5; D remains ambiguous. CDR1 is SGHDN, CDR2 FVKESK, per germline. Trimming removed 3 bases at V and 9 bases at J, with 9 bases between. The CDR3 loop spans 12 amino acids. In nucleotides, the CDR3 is TGTGCCAGCAGCCAGGCCGTGGGGCCCCAGCATTTT. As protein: CASSQAVGPQHF.

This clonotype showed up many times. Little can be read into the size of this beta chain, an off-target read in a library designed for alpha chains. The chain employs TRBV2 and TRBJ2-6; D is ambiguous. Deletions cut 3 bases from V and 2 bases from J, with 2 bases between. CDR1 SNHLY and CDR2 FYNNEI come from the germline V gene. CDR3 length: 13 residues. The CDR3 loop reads CASSDAGANVLTF. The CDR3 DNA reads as TGTGCCAGCAGTGACGCTGGGGCCAACGTCCTGACTTTC.

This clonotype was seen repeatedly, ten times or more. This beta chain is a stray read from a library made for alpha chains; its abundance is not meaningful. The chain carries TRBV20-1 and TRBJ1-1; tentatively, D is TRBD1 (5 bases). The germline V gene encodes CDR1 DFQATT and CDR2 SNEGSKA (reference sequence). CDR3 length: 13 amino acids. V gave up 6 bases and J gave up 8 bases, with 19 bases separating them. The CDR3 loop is CSALGGGVGEAFF. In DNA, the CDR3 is TGCAGTGCCCTTGGGGGTGGGGTAGGAGAAGCTTTCTTT.